This T cell receptor (beta chain) emerged from a study of beta chain features in type 1 diabetes. Isolated RNA was reverse transcribed in full, so expressed TCRB transcripts were sequenced. Measured with immunoSEQ multiplex PCR; TCRdb has only the in-frame clones, and not every one. The sample lists some 180,000 clones; 10% to 15% were seen once. There are a few counts of this clone. The antigen is undetermined. Whole-study results and caveats: Among patients with Type 1 diabetes, TCRB CDR3s were moderately but significantly shorter in every one of the four CD4+ subsets.

Sequencing was carried out using central memory CD4+ T cells from blood. The sequence was obtained from a woman younger than 35 in good health.

The CDR3 loop reads CASSTDRYNEQFF. In DNA, the CDR3 is TGTGCCAGCAGCACGGACAGATACAATGAGCAGTTCTTC. The chain recombines TRBV21-1 with TRBJ2-1; no DNA check was done on the table's D call, TRBD1. TRBV21-1 is recorded as a pseudogene. This CDR3 is 13 amino acids long.